This passage covers 27 T cell receptor beta chains from one sample sequenced in a study of blood T cells in healthy people across ages. A second PCR, run for roughly 7 to 11 cycles, used a sample-barcoded 5' primer plus a J-beta primer mix. TCRdb reprocessed the 5' RACE reads via MiXCR and lists one record per CDR3 protein. The table includes around 900,000 distinct CDR3 sequences, less than 35% detected once. Input material: blood. Receptor source: a woman aged 80 or over in good health.

This clonotype was detected a few times. This sequence may be a read error, since a much larger clone differs from it by one base. The chain uses TRBV11-2 and TRBJ2-3; 7 nucleotides agree with TRBD1. The germline gives CDR1 SGHAT, CDR2 FQNNGV. The junction had 12 bases not matched to a gene; V was cut back by 5 bases and J by 7 bases. The CDR3 loop spans 15 amino acids. The CDR3: CASSQRTGAANTQYF. DNA for the CDR3: TGTGCCAGCAGCCAAAGGACAGGAGCGGCAAATACGCAGTATTTT.

The table lists this clonotype with a few counts. This CDR3 is CASSQEAGGNSPLHF. The CDR3 DNA sequence: TGTGCCAGCAGCCAAGAAGCAGGGGGTAATTCACCCCTCCACTTT. The V and J genes are TRBV3-1 and TRBJ1-6; 7 bases map to TRBD1. Germline V gene lookup returns CDR1 LGHDT and CDR2 YNNKEL (reference sequence). Unmatched junction bases numbered 2, after V lost 0 bases and J lost 6 bases. The CDR3 has 15 residues.

In its sample, this clonotype was seen many times. The V gene is TRBV3-1, the J gene TRBJ2-5; D is possibly TRBD1 or TRBD2 (5 bases each). The CDR3 runs 15 residues. From germline, CDR1 is LGHDT and CDR2 YNNKEL (reference sequence). Trimming removed 3 bases at V and 9 bases at J, with 20 bases between. CDR3 in amino acids: CASSHGWGSLWAQYF. The CDR3 coding sequence is TGTGCCAGCAGCCATGGCTGGGGGAGCCTTTGGGCCCAGTACTTC.

This clonotype was observed a few times. The rearrangement uses TRBV2 and TRBJ1-2; tentative D call: TRBD1 (6 bases). The V gene lost 2 bases and the J gene lost 8 bases, with 15 bases spanning the gap. The CDR3 has 14 amino acids. CDR1 is SNHLY and CDR2 is FYNNEI in the germline V gene. The CDR3 spells CASSELPGVRGYTF. CDR3 DNA sequence: TGTGCCAGCAGTGAACTGCCAGGGGTGCGAGGCTACACCTTC.

This clonotype was picked up many times. The rearrangement links TRBV5-1 to TRBJ2-2; 8 positions agree with TRBD1. V shed 1 base and J 5 bases; nucleotides not matched to a gene: 4. Germline V lookup: CDR1 SGHRS, CDR2 YFSETQ. The CDR3 totals 15 residues. CDR3 in DNA: TGCGCCAGCAGCTTGACCGGGACAGGAACCGGGGAGCTGTTTTTT. Translated, it gives CASSLTGTGTGELFF.

With regard to this clonotype: A much more abundant neighbour one base away suggests this may be a read error. The V gene is TRBV18, the J gene TRBJ2-7, with D perhaps TRBD2 (6 bases). Germline lookup yields CDR1 KGHSH and CDR2 LQKENI. CDR3 length: 13 amino acids. The CDR3 nucleotides read TGTGCCAGCTCACCGGGCCTGGACTACGGGCAGTACTTC. This translates into CASSPGLDYGQYF. Using reference TRBV18 and TRBJ2-7 for the parts outside the CDR3, the full variable domain is NAGVMQNPRHLVRRRGQEARLRCSPMKGHSHVYWYRQLPEEGLKFMVYLQKENIIDESGMPKERFSAEFPKEGPSILRIQQVVRGDSAAYFCASSPGLDYGQYFGPGTRLTVT.

A note on this clonotype: Given a much more abundant clone one base away, this may be a read error. This rearrangement joins TRBV25-1 to TRBJ2-4, with no clear D. The CDR3 runs 15 residues. V lost 3 bases, J lost 7 bases, and 16 bases lay in between. CDR1 is MGHDK, CDR2 SYGVNS, per germline. The CDR3 region has the DNA TGTGCCAGCAGTGACAGGCAGCTAGTTAAGAACATTCAGTACTTC. Protein: CASSDRQLVKNIQYF.

This clonotype was seen repeatedly, ten times or more. The rearrangement uses TRBV2 and TRBJ2-1; 10 bases match TRBD2. Per germline, CDR1 SNHLY and CDR2 FYNNEI. The V and J ends lost 7 bases and 0 bases, in that order; junction bases with no gene match: 3. This CDR3 has 15 amino acids. The CDR3, as DNA: TGTGCCAGCATGGTAGCGGGGGGCTCCTACAATGAGCAGTTCTTC. Translated: CASMVAGGSYNEQFF.

On this clonotype: One base away lies a much larger clone, so this may be a sequencing read error. The chain couples TRBV10-3 to TRBJ1-5, with 9 bases lining up with TRBD1. V dropped 5 bases and J dropped 2; count of bases not matched to a gene: 1. The CDR3 sequence is 14 residues long. The germline CDR1 and CDR2 sequences are ENHRY and SYGVKD. CDR3 sequence: CAISWTGGNQPQHF. The CDR3 bases are TGTGCCATCAGTTGGACAGGGGGCAATCAGCCCCAGCATTTT.

This clonotype was counted between two and nine times. A much more abundant neighbour one base away suggests this may be a read error. The chain uses TRBV10-1 and TRBJ2-4, with TRBD1 matching over 11 bases. The CDR3 runs to 15 residues. CDR1 WNHNN and CDR2 SYGVQD come from the germline V gene (reference sequence). After removal of 4 bases from V and 13 bases from J, the junction contained 12 bases not matched to a gene. CDR3 nucleotide sequence: TGCGCCAGCAGTGGACGGGACAGGGGGTACAATGAGCAGTACTTC. This codes for CASSGRDRGYNEQYF.

This clonotype appeared a few times. The chain recombines TRBV4-3 with TRBJ1-1; 7 bases are shared with TRBD1. V lost 1 base, J lost 4 bases, and 15 bases stayed unmatched. CDR1 LGHNA and CDR2 YSLEER come from the germline V gene. The CDR3 consists of 18 residues. CDR3 DNA sequence: TGCGCCAGCAGCCAAGCCGGAGGGGGCTTCCTCGCCAGCACTGAAGCTTTCTTT. This encodes CASSQAGGGFLASTEAFF.

This clonotype was picked up many times. The chain is built from TRBV3-1 and TRBJ2-5; TRBD1 matches 10 bases. The CDR3 extends over 14 amino acids. CDR1 is LGHDT and CDR2 is YNNKEL in the germline V gene (reference sequence). Germline trimming cut 3 bases from V and 7 bases from J; bases unmatched to any gene: 5. The CDR3 sequence: CASSHTGTGATQYF. In nucleotides, the CDR3 is TGTGCCAGCAGCCATACCGGGACAGGGGCGACCCAGTACTTC.

This clonotype was counted a single time. The germline gene is not matched at one end of the junction; a read error may be the cause. V usage is TRBV6-2 or TRBV6-3 and J usage is TRBJ1-5, with TRBD1 matching 9 bases. The V gene's germline CDR1 is MNHEY and CDR2 SVGEGT. The CDR3 runs to 13 residues. DNA for the CDR3: TGTGCCAGCAGTCGGGACAGGGTCAAACCCCGGCATTTT. Its translation is CASSRDRVKPRHF.

The chain is built from TRBV11-2 and TRBJ2-5; 7 nucleotides line up with TRBD1. J was trimmed by 7 bases and V by 5 bases; bases with no gene match: 13. CDR1 is SGHAT, CDR2 FQNNGV, per germline. This CDR3 region has 15 residues. The CDR3 reads CASSAWTGRTGTQYF. DNA of the CDR3: TGTGCCAGCAGCGCATGGACAGGTCGCACAGGGACCCAGTACTTC.

Ten or more counts support this clonotype. V and J are TRBV6-2 or TRBV6-3 and TRBJ2-5, with TRBD1 as a possible D gene (5 bases). V gave up 0 bases and J gave up 5 bases, with 13 bases separating them. Looked up from germline, CDR1 is MNHEY and CDR2 is SVGEGT. The CDR3 has 15 residues. CDR3 sequence reads: CASSYSSRSGETQYF. DNA for the CDR3: TGTGCCAGCAGTTACTCCTCACGGTCAGGGGAGACCCAGTACTTC.

This clonotype appeared many times. V is TRBV12-3 or TRBV12-4 and J is TRBJ2-3, with 10 bases fitting TRBD2. J lost 0 bases, V lost 6 bases, and 3 bases had no gene match. The CDR3 loop spans 15 amino acids. The CDR3 spells CASSYSGGSTDTQYF. Here the CDR3 DNA reads TGTGCCAGCAGCTATAGCGGGGGGAGCACAGATACGCAGTATTTT.

The chain links TRBV4-3 to TRBJ1-3, with D unresolved. Deletions cut 1 base from V and 3 bases from J, with 10 bases between. CDR3 length: 15 amino acids. Looked up from germline, CDR1 is LGHNA and CDR2 is YSLEER. CDR3 protein: CASSQVTGIGNTIYF. As DNA, the CDR3 is TGCGCCAGCAGCCAAGTTACCGGAATTGGAAACACCATATATTTT.

The table lists this clonotype with many counts. The chain carries TRBV18 and TRBJ2-1; no reliable D call. The CDR3 extends over 13 amino acids. Germline CDR1 is KGHSH and CDR2 is LQKENI. Trimming removed 4 bases from V and 8 bases from J, with 12 bases in between. The CDR3 protein is CASSLWTVDEQFF. The CDR3 DNA reads TGTGCCAGCTCACTTTGGACGGTCGATGAGCAGTTCTTC.

This clonotype showed up many times. This rearrangement joins TRBV20-1 to TRBJ1-1, with D perhaps TRBD1 (6 bases). Trimming removed 6 bases at V and 8 bases at J, with 13 bases between. Germline values: CDR1 DFQATT, CDR2 SNEGSKA (reference sequence). The CDR3 runs 11 residues. The CDR3 nucleotides are TGCAGTGCGGGGGCAGGGACCGAAGCTTTCTTT. This sequence encodes CSAGAGTEAFF.

The J gene is TRBJ2-3, the V gene TRBV7-3, with 8 bases fitting TRBD2. Germline-derived CDR1 and CDR2 are SGHTA and FQGTGA. The CDR3 has 17 residues. The ends lost 3 bases at V and 2 bases at J; junction bases unmatched: 10. Here the CDR3 reads CASSLNAAGGPTDTQYF. CDR3 bases: TGTGCCAGCAGCTTGAACGCGGCGGGGGGCCCCACAGATACGCAGTATTTT.

This clonotype was detected a few times. The chain couples TRBV15 to TRBJ1-1; D is undetermined. V gave up 2 bases and J gave up 6 bases, with 10 bases separating them. Germline CDR1 reads LNHNV; CDR2 reads YYDKDF (reference sequence). The CDR3 loop spans 13 amino acids. The CDR3: CATSRIGLSEAFF. Here the CDR3 DNA reads TGTGCCACCAGCAGAATTGGTTTGTCTGAAGCTTTCTTT.

In this sample, this clonotype turned up many times. This chain links TRBV12-3 or TRBV12-4 with TRBJ1-5; D might be TRBD1 (5 bases). The CDR3 runs to 14 residues. Between the trimmed V and J ends, which lost 7 bases and 2 bases, there was a span of 12 bases. CDR3 sequence: CASTQGGGNQPQHF. The CDR3 DNA sequence: TGTGCCAGCACCCAGGGAGGCGGCAATCAGCCCCAGCATTTT.

With regard to this clonotype: With a much larger clone just one base away, this may be a read error. The rearrangement uses TRBV6-2 or TRBV6-3 and TRBJ2-7, with D unclear. CDR1 and CDR2 from the germline V gene are MNHEY and SVGEGT. This CDR3 is built from 15 residues. CDR3 in DNA: TGTGCCAGCAGCCTCGCGGCGGCCAAAGGGCACGAGCGGTACTTC. Translated: CASSLAAAKGHERYF.

This clonotype was counted between two and nine times. One junction end disagrees with the germline gene, perhaps due to a read error. The rearrangement links TRBV18 to TRBJ2-7; D is uncertain. The CDR3 consists of 13 residues. The V gene's germline CDR1 is KGHSH and CDR2 LQKENI. The CDR3 sequence is CASSPPNDNEQYF. CDR3 in DNA: TGTGCTAGCTCACCACCGAACGACAATGAGCAGTACTTC.

The sample holds many counts of this clonotype. The chain recombines TRBV5-1 with TRBJ2-1, with TRBD2 matching over 7 bases. J was trimmed by 11 bases and V by 6 bases; bases with no gene match: 23. The CDR3 totals 17 residues. CDR1 and CDR2 from the germline V gene are SGHRS and YFSETQ. The CDR3 coding sequence is TGCGCCAGCACCGCCGGGGAGGGCCCGACCCCAAGAAAGAAGCAGTTCTTC. Its protein is CASTAGEGPTPRKKQFF.

About this clonotype: One end of the junction fails to match germline, which may point to a read error. This rearrangement joins TRBV7-2 to TRBJ2-1; TRBD1 matches at 12 bases. Per germline, CDR1 SGHTA and CDR2 FQGNSA. The CDR3 spans 14 residues. CDR3 DNA: TGTGCCGGCAGCCCGGGACAGGGGGCTAATGAGCAGTTCTTC. Its protein is CAGSPGQGANEQFF.

This clonotype was seen at least ten times. The chain joins TRBV7-2 to TRBJ2-3; TRBD2 is a possible D gene (6 bases). The CDR3 totals 15 residues. V was pared by 3 bases and J by 3 bases, with 13 bases between. Germline V gives CDR1 SGHTA, CDR2 FQGNSA. CDR3 loop: CASSLGGVRTDTQYF. The DNA for the CDR3 is TGTGCCAGCAGCTTGGGCGGGGTTCGGACAGATACGCAGTATTTT.